The 8 T cell receptor beta chains given below trace back to one sample, sequenced in a study of glioma-infiltrating T cells after dendritic cell vaccination. Some clones are missing from TCRdb's copy, which holds only in-frame ones; the method was immunoSEQ multiplex PCR. Seen here are roughly 83,000 clones, just over 85% observed once, and the top ten hold 15% to 17%. Source: blood, taken before dendritic cell vaccination. These receptors all stem from a human donor with glioblastoma.

The rearrangement uses TRBV7-6 and TRBJ2-1; 11 bases map to TRBD2. This CDR3 is built from 19 residues. Germline loops: CDR1 SGHVS, CDR2 FNYEAQ. V gave up 2 bases and J gave up 4 bases; unmatched junction bases: 13. CDR3 DNA: TGTGCCAGCAGCTTACGTGACAGGCTAGCGGGAGGAATTTACAATGAGCAGTTCTTC. Amino acid sequence: CASSLRDRLAGGIYNEQFF.

The V call is TRBV7-9, the J call TRBJ2-7, with a tentative D call TRBD1 (6 bases). Trimming left V 10 bases short and J 6 bases short, with 22 bases between. This CDR3 has 14 amino acids. Germline CDR1 is SEHNR and CDR2 is FQNEAQ (reference sequence). CDR3 amino acids: CATRDEGGISEQYF. The CDR3 DNA reads as TGTGCCACCCGGGACGAAGGGGGTATAAGCGAGCAGTACTTC.

The CDR3 loop is CAWSRSGGYEQYF. The CDR3 nucleotides read TGTGCCTGGAGTCGAAGCGGGGGTTACGAGCAGTACTTC. The rearrangement links TRBV30 to TRBJ2-7; 8 bases are shared with TRBD2. Trimming at V came to 2 bases and at J to 4 bases, leaving 4 bases not matched to a gene. The CDR3 loop spans 13 amino acids. CDR1 is GTSNPN and CDR2 is SVGIG in the germline V gene (reference sequence).

The rearrangement uses TRBV15 and TRBJ2-1, with TRBD1 matching 7 bases. From germline, CDR1 is LNHNV and CDR2 YYDKDF (reference sequence). The CDR3 is 16 amino acids. The V gene end was trimmed by 2 bases and the J gene end by 5 bases; junction bases not matched to a gene: 9. CDR3 nucleotides: TGTGCCACCAGCAGACCGACAGGGTTTGTCAACAATGAGCAGTTCTTC. Protein product: CATSRPTGFVNNEQFF.

The chain uses TRBV25-1 and TRBJ1-1, with D possibly TRBD1 on 5 matching bases. Germline V gene data show CDR1 as MGHDK and CDR2 as SYGVNS. The CDR3 spans 15 residues. Trimming stripped 4 bases from V and 2 bases from J, with 14 bases between. DNA for the CDR3: TGTGCCAGCAGTGTCCAGGGTGGGGATAACACTGAAGCTTTCTTT. This sequence encodes CASSVQGGDNTEAFF.

The V and J genes are TRBV19 and TRBJ1-1; D may be TRBD1 (6 bases). Trimming cost V 9 bases and J 5 bases, with 19 bases left between them. CDR3 length: 14 residues. Germline V gene lookup returns CDR1 LNHDA and CDR2 SQIVND (reference sequence). The CDR3 reads CASLPGHRRTEAFF. The CDR3, as DNA: TGTGCCAGCCTACCGGGACACAGACGGACTGAAGCTTTCTTT.

The chain recombines TRBV23-1 with TRBJ2-7, with 10 bases that match TRBD1. TRBV23-1 has ORF status, its function being uncertain. With V trimmed by 4 bases and J by 5 bases, 11 bases remained unmatched. The CDR3 is made up of 16 amino acids. Here the CDR3 reads CASSPTPRQGANEQYF. CDR3 DNA sequence: TGCGCCAGCAGTCCAACACCCCGACAGGGGGCCAACGAGCAGTACTTC.

The chain carries TRBV19 and TRBJ1-5; TRBD1 matches at 7 bases. The CDR3 has 16 amino acids. Germline values: CDR1 LNHDA, CDR2 SQIVND (reference sequence). V shed 3 bases and J 0 bases; nucleotides not matched to a gene: 5. CDR3 DNA: TGTGCCAGTAGTATGGGCAGGGGGTATAGCAATCAGCCCCAGCATTTT. It specifies CASSMGRGYSNQPQHF.